A selection of T cell receptor beta chains follows, all from one sample in a study of CD8+ T cells in alopecia areata. Repertoires were generated with immunoSEQ multiplex PCR, while TCRdb's copy carries only in-frame clones and drops some. The data contain 200,000 or so clones, around three fifths of them singletons. The specimen sequenced was CD8+ T cells sorted from blood. The source is a human donor in good health. Each CDR3 is given with its conserved first and last residue. A D gene is named only where the DNA matches it firmly. For some rows the clone size is stated as once, few or many, or as a class when expanded; others skip it.

abundance,j_gene,v_gene,d_gene,CDR3aa,CDR3nt
-,TRBJ1-4,TRBV5-1,-,CASSLVPGGNEKLFF,TGCGCCAGCAGCTTGGTCCCGGGGGGTAATGAAAAACTGTTTTTT
few,TRBJ1-1,TRBV19,-,CASSIDPVGEAFF,TGTGCCAGTAGTATAGATCCGGTAGGTGAAGCTTTCTTT
-,TRBJ1-5,TRBV7-9,-,CASSSTNQPQHF,TGTGCCAGCAGCTCTACCAATCAGCCCCAGCATTTT
-,TRBJ2-7,TRBV4-2,-,CASSQGDREQYF,TGTGCCAGCAGCCAGGGGGACCGCGAGCAGTACTTC
-,TRBJ1-6,TRBV7-9,-,CASSFTGGNSPLHF,TGTGCCAGCAGCTTCACAGGTGGTAATTCACCCCTCCACTTT
-,TRBJ1-2,TRBV5-6,-,CASSVSANYGYTF,TGTGCCAGCAGCGTGAGTGCTAACTATGGCTACACCTTC
-,TRBJ2-2,TRBV28,TRBD2,CASSSGGPGELFF,TGTGCCAGCAGCTCGGGGGGGCCCGGGGAGCTGTTTTTT
few,TRBJ2-2,TRBV7-9,-,CASSLEAGRTGELFF,TGTGCCAGCAGCCTAGAGGCCGGTCGCACCGGGGAGCTGTTTTTT
many,TRBJ1-1,TRBV13,-,CASRQRGAANTEAFF,TGTGCCAGCCGTCAACGGGGGGCAGCGAACACTGAAGCTTTCTTT
-,TRBJ1-1,TRBV20-1,-,CSARAGEEPFF,TGCAGTGCTAGAGCGGGGGAGGAACCCTTCTTT
once,TRBJ1-1,TRBV14,-,CASSQVAVNTEAFF,TGTGCCAGCAGCCAAGTCGCCGTCAACACTGAAGCTTTCTTT
-,TRBJ1-1,TRBV4-1,-,CASSQAGSEAFF,TGCGCCAGCAGCCAAGCAGGGTCTGAAGCTTTCTTT
-,TRBJ1-6,TRBV4-1,-,CATSDGGTYNSPLHF,TGCGCCACCTCCGACGGGGGAACCTATAATTCACCCCTCCACTTT
few,TRBJ2-4,TRBV7-9,-,CATTTSVDIQYF,TGTGCCACCACGACGTCAGTGGACATTCAGTACTTC
-,TRBJ2-7,TRBV5-1,-,CASSLAGQREYEQYF,TGCGCCAGCAGCTTGGCCGGACAGCGAGAGTACGAGCAGTACTTC
few,TRBJ2-7,TRBV20-1,-,CSAREGYEQYF,TGCAGTGCTAGAGAGGGGTACGAGCAGTACTTC
-,TRBJ2-1,TRBV6-5,-,CASSYLGGNEQFF,TGTGCCAGTAGTTACCTGGGGGGTAATGAGCAGTTCTTC
-,TRBJ2-1,TRBV15,TRBD1,CATLNSRDRVDNEQFF,TGTGCCACTCTCAACTCCCGGGACAGGGTCGACAATGAGCAGTTCTTC
-,TRBJ2-7,TRBV2,-,CASQGGGAYEQYF,TGTGCCTCCCAGGGAGGGGGGGCCTACGAGCAGTACTTC
-,TRBJ2-3,TRBV29-1,TRBD1,CSVLQGASDTQYF,TGCAGCGTGCTGCAGGGGGCCTCAGATACGCAGTATTTT
-,TRBJ2-7,TRBV7-9,-,CASSSGGHPYEQYF,TGTGCCAGCAGCTCCGGGGGACACCCCTACGAGCAGTACTTC